Each of the 26 T cell receptor beta chains below was sequenced from the same sample in a study of Graves' ophthalmopathy and Graves' hyperthyroidism. Investigators amplified TCR beta CDR3 regions from RNA transcripts. HTBI primers served in a first-round RT-PCR, which a second-round multiplex PCR followed. Using its own MiXCR run on the multiplex PCR reads, TCRdb lists one record per CDR3 protein. The sample holds under 350,000 distinct CDR3 sequences, roughly a sixth seen once. The sample taken for sequencing was peripheral blood. These receptors came from an adult man with Graves' ophthalmopathy.

This clonotype was found many times. In nucleotides, the CDR3 is TGTGCCAGCAGTGTCCGGGACAGGGCTTCTGGGGCCAACGTCCTGACTTTC. Translated, it gives CASSVRDRASGANVLTF. The genes are TRBV6-1 and TRBJ2-6; TRBD1 matches at 9 bases. Germline CDR1 and CDR2: MNHNS and SASEGT. The CDR3 runs 17 residues. Germline trimming cut 4 bases from V and 1 base from J; bases unmatched to any gene: 5.

The table lists this clonotype with many counts. The chain is built from TRBV20-1 and TRBJ1-3, with D unclear. The V gene lost 1 base and the J gene lost 0 bases, with 13 bases spanning the gap. This CDR3 contains 16 residues. Germline lookup yields CDR1 DFQATT and CDR2 SNEGSKA (reference sequence). Here the CDR3 reads CSARVDNRNSGNTIYF. DNA of the CDR3: TGCAGTGCTAGAGTTGATAATCGAAACTCTGGAAACACCATATATTTT.

In this sample, this clonotype turned up many times. V usage is TRBV10-3 and J usage is TRBJ1-2; D is unresolved. The CDR3 runs 13 residues. Germline V CDR1 and CDR2: ENHRY, SYGVKD. Between the trimmed V and J ends, which lost 2 bases and 4 bases, there was a span of 8 bases. CDR3 in DNA: TGTGCCATCAGTGAGATCGGTACCTATGGCTACACCTTC. Protein product: CAISEIGTYGYTF.

In this sample, this clonotype turned up many times. At one end, the junction sequence differs from germline, possibly due to a read error. The chain is built from TRBV18 and TRBJ1-5, with D possibly matching TRBD1 (5 bases). The CDR3 length is 15 residues. Germline values: CDR1 KGHSH, CDR2 LQKENI. Written as DNA, the CDR3 is TGTGCCAGCTCCCCACCAGCAGGGAATGAGGAGCCCCAGCATTTT. Its translation is CASSPPAGNEEPQHF. The complete variable domain, with remaining parts taken from reference TRBV18 and TRBJ1-5, reads NAGVMQNPRHLVRRRGQEARLRCSPMKGHSHVYWYRQLPEEGLKFMVYLQKENIIDESGMPKERFSAEFPKEGPSILRIQQVVRGDSAAYFCASSPPAGNEEPQHFGDGTRLSIL.

Comment on this clonotype: The conserved phenylalanine or tryptophan normally closing the CDR3 is absent here, so this likely arose from a read error. Because the CDR3's place on the DNA is in doubt, the DNA is left out and the CDR3 is given as listed by TCRdb. This chain links TRBV12-3 or TRBV12-4 with TRBJ2-5; the D call of TRBD2 is as the table states it, not checked on the DNA. The CDR3 spans 15 amino acids, including both terminal residues. The CDR3 is CASSWLAGGQETRYL.

This clonotype was observed many times. The J gene is TRBJ2-7, the V gene TRBV9, with 8 bases matching TRBD1. Germline V gene lookup returns CDR1 SGDLS and CDR2 YYNGEE. Trimming took 0 bases from V and 6 from J; bases not matched to a gene: 8. The CDR3 has 15 amino acids. DNA of the CDR3: TGTGCCAGCAGCGTAGCCGGACAGGGAATGGGCGAGCAGTACTTC. Protein sequence: CASSVAGQGMGEQYF.

The chain has TRBV7-8 and TRBJ2-5, with D perhaps TRBD1 or TRBD2 (5 bases each). CDR3 length: 13 amino acids. V was shortened by 5 bases and J by 7 bases, with 14 bases between the two germline ends. Looked up from germline, CDR1 is SGHVS and CDR2 is FQNEAQ. CDR3 region: CASSERGSATQYF. DNA for the CDR3: TGTGCCAGCAGCGAGAGGGGTTCGGCGACCCAGTACTTC.

V gene TRBV12-3 or TRBV12-4 combines with J gene TRBJ2-7, with a tentative D call TRBD1 (6 bases). Between the trimmed V and J ends, which lost 3 bases and 2 bases, there was a span of 14 bases. This CDR3 region has 15 residues. Written as DNA, the CDR3 is TGTGCCAGCAGTTTGAACAGGGAAACGACCTACGAGCAGTACTTC. Protein sequence: CASSLNRETTYEQYF.

This clonotype was recorded at least ten times. This rearrangement joins TRBV28 to TRBJ2-7; D gene uncertain. Trimming removed 7 bases from V and 6 bases from J, with 22 bases in between. The CDR3 is 15 residues long. CDR1 MDHEN and CDR2 SYDVKM come from the germline V gene. The CDR3 protein is CASNPTTPRLGEQYF. In DNA form, the CDR3 reads TGTGCCAGCAACCCTACGACTCCCAGGTTGGGCGAGCAGTACTTC.

Only a few counts were recorded for this clonotype. The chain has TRBV20-1 and TRBJ2-7; no definite D call. This CDR3 has 12 residues. CDR1 is DFQATT, CDR2 SNEGSKA, per germline (reference sequence). V lost 0 bases, J lost 9 bases, and 12 bases lay in between. The CDR3 spells CSARETIRGQYF. In DNA, the CDR3 is TGCAGTGCTAGAGAGACAATACGAGGGCAGTACTTC.

This clonotype was detected many times. This rearrangement joins TRBV12-3 or TRBV12-4 to TRBJ1-2; D is unresolved. CDR3 length equals 13 residues. V was trimmed by 5 bases and J by 8 bases, leaving 15 bases between them. CDR3 nucleotide sequence: TGTGCCAGCAGTCCTGGGAGAACCTGGGGCTACACCTTC. This translates into CASSPGRTWGYTF.

This clonotype was seen repeatedly, ten times or more. V gene TRBV12-3 or TRBV12-4 combines with J gene TRBJ2-7, with 7 bases aligning to TRBD2. Trimming at V came to 1 base and at J to 2 bases, leaving 11 bases not matched to a gene. CDR3 size: 17 residues. Here the CDR3 reads CASSLVESGKGPYEQYF. As DNA, the CDR3 is TGTGCCAGCAGTTTAGTGGAGAGCGGGAAAGGCCCCTACGAGCAGTACTTC.

Turning to this clonotype: One end of the junction does not line up with germline, which may come from a read error. The chain recombines TRBV6-1 with TRBJ1-6; 10 positions match TRBD1. CDR1 and CDR2 (germline): MNHNS, SASEGT. This CDR3 is 14 amino acids long. CDR3 sequence (DNA): TGTGCCAGCAGACCCGGGACAGGGGATTCACCCCACCACTTT. Amino acid sequence: CASRPGTGDSPHHF.

The V and J genes are TRBV6-1 and TRBJ1-2; the match to TRBD1 covers 9 bases. J was trimmed by 4 bases and V by 6 bases; bases with no gene match: 9. This CDR3 spans 15 amino acids. The germline CDR1 and CDR2 sequences are MNHNS and SASEGT. CDR3 protein: CASSPSQGQGYGYTF. CDR3 nucleotides: TGTGCCAGCAGCCCCTCCCAGGGACAGGGCTATGGCTACACCTTC.

This clonotype appeared many times. A much larger clone lies one base from this, so it may be a read error. This rearrangement joins TRBV11-2 to TRBJ2-5; TRBD1 or TRBD2 may be the D gene (5 bases each). Germline V gene lookup returns CDR1 SGHAT and CDR2 FQNNGV. The CDR3 has 14 amino acids. CDR3 DNA sequence: TGTGTCAGCAGCCCTTTAATAGAGGGGGAGACCCAGTACTTC. Translation gives CVSSPLIEGETQYF.

This chain uses TRBV6-1 with TRBJ2-7; 11 nucleotides match TRBD1. CDR3 length: 14 residues. V dropped 6 bases and J dropped 5; count of bases not matched to a gene: 6. Germline V CDR1 and CDR2: MNHNS, SASEGT. The CDR3 coding sequence is TGTGCCAGCAGAAGGACAGGGGGCGCGGACGAGCAGTACTTC. Its translation: CASRRTGGADEQYF.

This clonotype was recorded many times. V usage is TRBV5-5 and J usage is TRBJ2-2; maybe TRBD1 (5 bases). CDR1 and CDR2 (germline): SGHKS, YYEKEE (reference sequence). The CDR3 consists of 16 residues. Trimming pared 2 bases from V and 6 bases from J, leaving 17 bases between. CDR3 DNA: TGTGCCAGCAGCTTCAGTTGGGGCAAGAAGGCCGGGGAGCTGTTTTTT. Its protein product is CASSFSWGKKAGELFF.

Ten or more counts support this clonotype. This chain uses TRBV20-1 with TRBJ1-5; possible D gene TRBD1, 6 bases. V lost 6 bases to trimming and J lost 4 bases, with 22 bases between them. This CDR3 has 16 amino acids. CDR1 is DFQATT and CDR2 is SNEGSKA in the germline V gene (reference sequence). In nucleotides, the CDR3 is TGCAGTGCCACCTACCTGACAGGCCCACGTAATCAGCCCCAGCATTTT. Translating gives CSATYLTGPRNQPQHF.

This clonotype was counted ten times or more. V gene TRBV12-3 or TRBV12-4 combines with J gene TRBJ2-5; tentatively, D is TRBD1 (6 bases). CDR3 length: 12 residues. Trimming shortened V by 6 bases and J by 5 bases, and 10 bases separated the two germline ends. CDR3 coding DNA: TGTGCCAGCAGAACAGGGTACGAGACCCAGTACTTC. Protein sequence: CASRTGYETQYF.

This clonotype was counted many times. V is TRBV18 and J is TRBJ2-1; a weak D match, TRBD2 (6 bases). The CDR3 has 18 residues. The V end lost 3 bases, the J end lost 0 bases, and 18 bases lay between the germline ends. Germline V lookup: CDR1 KGHSH, CDR2 LQKENI. The CDR3 nucleotides are TGTGCCAGCTCACCGGAGGGTAGCGACAAGAGCTCCTACAATGAGCAGTTCTTC. Translated: CASSPEGSDKSSYNEQFF.

This clonotype was seen at least ten times. The chain recombines TRBV6-1 with TRBJ1-5, with 8 positions matching TRBD1. The germline CDR1 and CDR2 sequences are MNHNS and SASEGT. The CDR3 totals 15 residues. With V trimmed by 7 bases and J by 3 bases, 8 bases remained unmatched. The CDR3 here is CASTDRQGPNQPQHF. CDR3 nucleotides: TGTGCCAGCACCGACCGACAGGGGCCCAATCAGCCCCAGCATTTT.

At least ten counts were recorded for this clonotype. This chain connects TRBV4-3 to TRBJ2-2, with D perhaps matching TRBD1 (5 bases). The CDR3 consists of 14 residues. V was cut by 0 bases and J by 5 bases, with 7 bases left in between. CDR1 is LGHNA and CDR2 is YSLEER in the germline V gene. CDR3 residues: CASSQDRATGELFF. The CDR3 DNA is TGCGCCAGCAGCCAAGACAGGGCTACCGGGGAGCTGTTTTTT.

The table lists this clonotype with many counts. The chain has TRBV9 and TRBJ2-7, with 7 nucleotides matching TRBD1. V was clipped by 5 bases and J by 4 bases; unmatched bases: 18. CDR1 and CDR2 from the germline V gene are SGDLS and YYNGEE. The CDR3 is made up of 17 amino acids. CDR3 loop: CASRARGKTRQGYEQYF. The CDR3 nucleotides are TGTGCCAGCAGGGCCCGGGGAAAGACTCGACAGGGATACGAGCAGTACTTC. Supplemented by reference TRBV9 and TRBJ2-7, the full variable domain reads DSGVTQTPKHLITATGQRVTLRCSPRSGDLSVYWYQQSLDQGLQFLIQYYNGEERAKGNILERFSAQQFPDLHSELNLSSLELGDSALYFCASRARGKTRQGYEQYFGPGTRLTVT.

There are many counts of this clonotype. The chain combines TRBV4-1 with TRBJ1-6; 7 bases map to TRBD1. The V and J ends lost 3 bases and 0 bases, in that order; junction bases with no gene match: 5. The CDR3 has 17 amino acids. Germline CDR1 MGHRA, CDR2 YSYEKL. Written as DNA, the CDR3 is TGCGCCAGCAGCCACGGGACAGCTGGCTCCTATAATTCACCCCTCCACTTT. This gives the protein CASSHGTAGSYNSPLHF.

This clonotype has a count of ten or more. The rearrangement links TRBV20-1 to TRBJ2-5; the match to TRBD2 covers 7 bases. CDR3 size: 16 residues. The germline V gene has CDR1 DFQATT and CDR2 SNEGSKA (reference sequence). V was clipped by 0 bases and J by 5 bases; unmatched bases: 12. CDR3 DNA: TGCAGTGCTAGAGATACGACCCTGGGGGGAGGGGAGACCCAGTACTTC. This codes for CSARDTTLGGGETQYF.

With regard to this clonotype: It may be a read error: a sequence one base away is much more abundant. The gene calls are TRBV12-3 or TRBV12-4 and TRBJ1-5, with D perhaps TRBD1 (6 bases). This CDR3 spans 12 amino acids. Trimming shortened V by 11 bases and J by 5 bases, and 13 bases separated the two germline ends. The CDR3 DNA sequence: TGTGCCGGGGACATGGGGCATCAGCCCCAGCATTTT. As protein: CAGDMGHQPQHF.